The rows below give T cell receptor beta chains drawn from one sample of a study of multiple sclerosis patients with progressive multifocal leukoencephalopathy. This table comes from immunoSEQ multiplex PCR, and its TCRdb copy is limited to in-frame clones, with some not included. The sample shows about 30,000 clones, roughly 89% of them seen only once. Sequenced here: PBMCs, sampled from a patient treated with natalizumab. The receptors come from a human donor with multiple sclerosis. Each CDR3 is given with its conserved first and last residue. Fields, in order: J gene, V gene, D gene, clone size, CDR3 DNA, CDR3 protein. The D gene is left open where the match is weak. The size entry is marked missing in some rows and otherwise reads once, few, many or a size class.

>TRBJ2-1|TRBV7-6|TRBD2|-
TGTGCCAGCAGCTCCTACCAGGGGAGCGGGGGGATAAATGAGCAGTTCTTC
CASSSYQGSGGINEQFF
>TRBJ2-2|TRBV6-6|-|-
TGTGCCAGCAGTGTGCATACTAACACCGGGGAGCTGTTTTTT
CASSVHTNTGELFF
>TRBJ1-5|TRBV5-6|TRBD1|-
TGTGCCAGCAGCTTGCTGGACAGGGATGATCAGCCCCAGCATTTT
CASSLLDRDDQPQHF
>TRBJ1-1|TRBV5-6|TRBD1|-
TGTGCCAGCAGCTTGGTTAGGGGGCAGGGGACTGGAGCTTTCTTT
CASSLVRGQGTGAFF
>TRBJ1-2|TRBV5-6|TRBD1|-
TGTGCCAGCAGCGCAGCGGGGACAGCCCCATATAGGGGCTACACCTTC
CASSAAGTAPYRGYTF
>TRBJ1-1|TRBV21-1|-|-
TGTGCCAGCAGCAAATACCCGGGAGCTTTCTTT
CASSKYPGAFF
>TRBJ1-1|TRBV11-2|-|-
TGTGCCAGCAGCTTAACGGTTCTGGGGGAGGGATTAGCAGCTTTCTTT
CASSLTVLGEGLAAFF
>TRBJ1-6|TRBV6-1|TRBD1|-
TGTGCCAGCAGTGAACTGAAGGGGGCAAGTTCACCCCTCCACTTT
CASSELKGASSPLHF
>TRBJ2-3|TRBV6-5|TRBD2|-
TGTGCCAGCAGTTTCCAGCGGGGGGGCCCCGGAGATACGCAGTATTTT
CASSFQRGGPGDTQYF
>TRBJ1-5|TRBV7-9|-|-
TGTGCCAGCAGCTCAGGACGGGGGTATAGCAATCAGCCCCAGCATTTT
CASSSGRGYSNQPQHF
>TRBJ2-7|TRBV11-2|-|-
TGTGCCAGCAGCTTTAGAAGTCTAGGCGAGCAGTACTTC
CASSFRSLGEQYF
>TRBJ2-2|TRBV12-5|-|-
TGTGCTAGTGGTACAGGGTCATGGGAGCTGTTTTTT
CASGTGSWELFF
>TRBJ2-5|TRBV10-2|-|-
TGCGCCAGCAGTGATTCCGGGACCCAGTACTTC
CASSDSGTQYF
>TRBJ2-3|TRBV11-2|-|-
TGTGCCAGCAGCTTCAGAAACAGGGGCACAGATACGCAGTATTTT
CASSFRNRGTDTQYF
>TRBJ1-2|TRBV15|-|-
TGTGCCACCAGCAGAGACACTCTGGGGGGCGTGCGTGGCTACACCTTC
CATSRDTLGGVRGYTF
>TRBJ1-1|TRBV9|-|few
TGTGCCAGCAGCGGACGGGGGGCGACTGAAGCTTTCTTT
CASSGRGATEAFF
>TRBJ1-1|TRBV28|TRBD1|-
TGTGCCAGCAGTTTACCCGGACAGGTGATGAACACTGAAGCTTTCTTT
CASSLPGQVMNTEAFF
>TRBJ1-1|TRBV4-1|-|-
TGCGCCAGCAGCCCAGGAGACGGAGGTTTTGAAGCTTTCTTT
CASSPGDGGFEAFF
>TRBJ1-5|TRBV12-5|-|-
TGTGCTAGTGGTTTGGTAGGGGGGCAGCCCCAGCATTTT
CASGLVGGQPQHF
>TRBJ2-7|TRBV7-2|-|-
TGTGCCAGCAGCCGGACCTACGAGCAGTACTTC
CASSRTYEQYF
>TRBJ1-5|TRBV4-2|-|-
TGTGCCAGCAGCCAAGATGCCCAGCTTTATAGCAATCAGCCCCAGCATTTT
CASSQDAQLYSNQPQHF
>TRBJ1-5|TRBV5-6|TRBD1|-
TGTGCCAGCAGCTCCACTCTGACAGGGGAGGGGTTCGGTGCGCCCCAGCATTTT
CASSSTLTGEGFGAPQHF
>TRBJ1-2|TRBV6-1|-|-
TGTGCCAGCATCGAATGGTGGGATAACTATGGCTACACCTTC
CASIEWWDNYGYTF
>TRBJ1-2|TRBV2|TRBD1|-
TGTGCCAGCGACAGGGAATCGGCGGCCTATGGCTACACCTTC
CASDRESAAYGYTF
>TRBJ1-6|TRBV6-6|TRBD1|-
TGTGCCAGCAGGACAGGGGTCGCTTCACCCCTCCACTTT
CASRTGVASPLHF
>TRBJ1-4|TRBV28|TRBD1|-
TGTGCCAGCAATAGGGACAGGGAGGAGGAAAAACTGTTTTTT
CASNRDREEEKLFF
>TRBJ2-1|TRBV10-3|-|-
TGTGCCATCAGGGGGGGGGCCCAATCAGTTAGAGATGAGCAGTTCTTC
CAIRGGAQSVRDEQFF
>TRBJ1-1|TRBV5-1|TRBD1|-
TGCGCCAGCAGCCCCCAGGACAGGGGAATCGCTGAAGCTTTCTTT
CASSPQDRGIAEAFF
>TRBJ1-1|TRBV27|-|-
TGTGCCAGCAGTTTAGTAGGCAGGGCGAACACTGAAGCTTTCTTT
CASSLVGRANTEAFF
>TRBJ1-2|TRBV6-1|TRBD1|-
TGTGCCAGCAGTGGGGAGAACAGGGGGAACTATGGCTACACCTTC
CASSGENRGNYGYTF
>TRBJ1-1|TRBV7-9|-|-
TGTGCCATTCAAAAAACAGGTTCCCAAATCGCTTTCCCTGAAGCTTTCTTT
CAIQKTGSQIAFPEAFF
>TRBJ1-1|TRBV7-2|-|-
TGTGCCAGCAGCTTAGCGACGGAATTACCCTTTAGCTTT
CASSLATELPFSF
>TRBJ2-1|TRBV10-3|-|-
TGTGCCATCAGTGAGACGGGCCCGTTGGGGAATGAGCAGTTCTTC
CAISETGPLGNEQFF
>TRBJ1-2|TRBV6-1|TRBD1|once
TGTGCCAGCAGTGATACAGGGGTTTTTGGCTACACCTTC
CASSDTGVFGYTF
>TRBJ1-5|TRBV28|-|-
TGTGCCAGCAGTTTACCTCTCGGTGGTAGGGGCAATCAGCCCCAGCATTTT
CASSLPLGGRGNQPQHF
>TRBJ1-5|TRBV4-2|TRBD1|-
TGTGCCAGCAGCCAAGAACAGGGGGCCAATCAGCCCCAGCATTTT
CASSQEQGANQPQHF
>TRBJ2-5|TRBV5-4|TRBD1|once
TGTGCCAGCAGCGAGTTACAGGGGAACCAAGAGACCCAGTACTTC
CASSELQGNQETQYF
>TRBJ2-2|TRBV6-5|-|-
TGTGCCAGCAGTTACTCGGGCGTGGGGGCCGGGGAGCTGTTTTTT
CASSYSGVGAGELFF
>TRBJ1-6|TRBV7-9|-|-
TGTGCCAGCAGCTTAGCGGCAGGACGCTCCTATAATTCACCCCTCCACTTT
CASSLAAGRSYNSPLHF
>TRBJ2-7|TRBV4-2|-|-
TGTGCCAGCAGCCAAGGAGGTCACTACGAGCAGTACTTC
CASSQGGHYEQYF
>TRBJ1-4|TRBV7-8|-|-
TGTGCCAGCAGCTTAAGGGTCGAGGCCAGCCCGGAAAAACTGTTTTTT
CASSLRVEASPEKLFF
>TRBJ1-2|TRBV13|TRBD1|-
TGTGCCAGCAGCACCCGACAGGGGAACTATGGCTACACCTTC
CASSTRQGNYGYTF